One and the same sample provided the 12 T cell receptor beta chains below, sequenced in a study of blood T cell repertoires in COVID-19. Sequenced by immunoSEQ multiplex PCR; TCRdb stores in-frame clones only, minus some. The repertoire has 150,000 to 200,000 clones, around two thirds of them found once; the top ten carry approximately 3%. The sequenced material came from peripheral blood. Every receptor here comes from a woman aged 80 or older with acute or convalescent COVID-19.

The V and J genes are TRBV4-2 and TRBJ2-7, with 13 positions matching TRBD2. CDR3 length: 15 amino acids. Germline-derived CDR1 and CDR2 are LGHNA and YNFKEQ. J lost 2 bases, V lost 3 bases, and 1 base had no gene match. For the CDR3, the DNA is TGTGCCAGCAGCCAGGGGACTAGCGGGACCTACGAGCAGTACTTC. Translating it yields CASSQGTSGTYEQYF.

The J gene is TRBJ1-2, the V gene TRBV19, with 9 nucleotides matching TRBD1. The CDR3 has 15 residues. Germline lookup yields CDR1 LNHDA and CDR2 SQIVND (reference sequence). The V gene end was trimmed by 6 bases and the J gene end by 7 bases; junction bases not matched to a gene: 12. CDR3 amino acids: CASRSSGDRDPGYTF. CDR3 DNA: TGTGCCAGTAGATCCAGTGGGGACAGGGACCCTGGCTACACCTTC.

The J gene is TRBJ1-5, the V gene TRBV6-6; weak D call: TRBD1 (5 bases). The V and J ends lost 6 bases and 5 bases respectively, with 14 bases between them. The CDR3 runs 14 residues. Germline CDR1 MNHNY, CDR2 SVGAGI (reference sequence). The CDR3 is CASRGGSSDQPQHF. In DNA form, the CDR3 reads TGTGCCAGCAGGGGGGGTTCGTCGGATCAGCCCCAGCATTTT.

The chain carries TRBV18 and TRBJ1-2, with D uncertain. This CDR3 spans 14 amino acids. Germline-derived CDR1 and CDR2 are KGHSH and LQKENI. Trimming pared 3 bases from V and 1 base from J, leaving 9 bases between. CDR3: CASSPSPVNYGYTF. The CDR3 nucleotides read TGTGCCAGCTCACCCTCGCCGGTTAACTATGGCTACACCTTC.

This clone has only a few counts. The V and J genes are TRBV7-3 and TRBJ2-1; D may be TRBD1 (6 bases). From germline, CDR1 is SGHTA and CDR2 FQGTGA. The CDR3 is made up of 14 amino acids. V was clipped by 5 bases and J by 6 bases, with 14 bases between them. The CDR3: CASSLRTDGNEQFF. The CDR3 DNA follows: TGTGCCAGCAGCCTACGGACAGATGGCAATGAGCAGTTCTTC.

V is TRBV2 and J is TRBJ2-3, with D possibly being TRBD2 (6 bases). There are 14 residues in the CDR3. V was pared by 1 base and J by 7 bases, with 12 bases between. Germline loops: CDR1 SNHLY, CDR2 FYNNEI. As DNA, the CDR3 is TGTGCCAGCAGTGAAGGTTTAGCGGCCAATACGCAGTATTTT. Translating it yields CASSEGLAANTQYF.

This sequence joins TRBV11-3 and TRBJ2-1, with D perhaps TRBD2 (5 bases). In germline, CDR1 is SGHNT, CDR2 YENEEA. The V end was cut by 4 bases, the J end by 15 bases, with 16 bases between. This CDR3 comprises 12 residues. The CDR3: CASSSPAGHLFF. The CDR3 DNA reads as TGTGCCAGCAGCTCCCCCGCGGGCCATTTGTTCTTC.

V and J are TRBV3-1 (or the pseudogene TRBV3-2) and TRBJ1-6; D not resolved. The CDR3 covers 16 residues. Germline V gene data show CDR1 as LGHDT and CDR2 as YNNKEL (reference sequence). V was shortened by 4 bases and J by 7 bases, with 17 bases between the two germline ends. CDR3 nucleotides: TGTGCCAGCAGCCCAGAGTACTCTCCCCAAAATTCACCCCTCCACTTT. This codes for CASSPEYSPQNSPLHF.

The J gene is TRBJ1-2, the V gene TRBV5-8; 7 nucleotides agree with TRBD1. V gave up 4 bases and J gave up 6 bases; unmatched junction bases: 12. CDR3 length: 15 residues. Germline V gene lookup returns CDR1 SGHTS and CDR2 YDEGEE. CDR3 DNA: TGTGCCAGCAGCCCAGGCCTAGGGGGCGCGAATGGCTACACCTTC. Translating it yields CASSPGLGGANGYTF.

The chain has TRBV19 and TRBJ1-5; a weak D match, TRBD1 (5 bases). The CDR3 totals 16 residues. In germline, CDR1 is LNHDA, CDR2 SQIVND (reference sequence). V lost 3 bases, J lost 5 bases, and 17 bases lay in between. This chain's CDR3 is CASSIGAGRFHQPQHF. CDR3 sequence (DNA): TGTGCCAGTAGTATTGGGGCCGGACGCTTCCATCAGCCCCAGCATTTT.

The V gene is TRBV27, the J gene TRBJ2-5; TRBD2 matches 8 bases. The CDR3 length is 13 residues. V lost 7 bases to trimming and J lost 5 bases; unmatched junction nucleotides: 6. The germline V gene has CDR1 MNHEY and CDR2 SMNVEV (reference sequence). The CDR3 nucleotides read TGTGCCAGCACGGGGGGGGGAGGCGAGACCCAGTACTTC. Translated, it gives CASTGGGGETQYF.

This sequence joins TRBV4-3 and TRBJ2-1; TRBD1 matches 9 bases. J gave up 12 bases and V 0 bases, and 18 bases lay outside the gene matches. The CDR3 runs 18 residues. The germline gives CDR1 LGHNA, CDR2 YSLEER. The CDR3 region has the DNA TGCGCCAGCAGCCAAGAGGTTTCGGGGACAGGGACTTTTGAAGTGCAGTTCTTC. Translation gives CASSQEVSGTGTFEVQFF.